What follows are 8 T cell receptor beta chains derived from one specimen sequenced in a study of blood T cell repertoires in COVID-19. The assay was immunoSEQ multiplex PCR, and TCRdb's table has in-frame clones only and misses some. The sample has about 81,000 clones, approximately 86% seen once; the top ten hold nearly 5%. Sequenced material: peripheral blood. Receptor source: a woman over 75 with acute or convalescent COVID-19.

This sequence joins TRBV12-3 or TRBV12-4 and TRBJ1-2, with a possible D match to TRBD1 (6 bases). V dropped 6 bases and J dropped 8 bases, with 13 bases sitting between them. This CDR3 is built from 12 residues. For the CDR3, the DNA is TGTGCCAGCAGACTACAGGGTTTCGGCTACACCTTC. Encoded protein: CASRLQGFGYTF.

The chain joins TRBV20-1 to TRBJ2-5; 8 bases align to TRBD2. The CDR3 sequence is 14 residues long. Germline values: CDR1 DFQATT, CDR2 SNEGSKA (reference sequence). The V segment lost 3 bases and the J segment 7 bases; nucleotides outside the gene matches: 10. CDR3 nucleotides: TGCAGTGCTAGTGGCCTAGCGGGTATCGGGACCCAGTACTTC. Encoded protein: CSASGLAGIGTQYF.

CDR3 protein: CASRHRGRDYGYTF. The CDR3, as DNA: TGCGCCAGCAGGCATAGGGGGCGGGATTATGGCTACACCTTC. The chain has TRBV10-1 and TRBJ1-2; 7 bases agree with TRBD1. The CDR3 sequence is 14 residues long. Germline V gene data show CDR1 as WNHNN and CDR2 as SYGVQD (reference sequence). The V segment lost 6 bases and the J segment 5 bases; nucleotides outside the gene matches: 9.

CDR3 bases: TGTGCCAGCAGCTTAGATGGAGGGAACTACGAGCAGTACTTC. This sequence encodes CASSLDGGNYEQYF. The V and J genes are TRBV7-2 and TRBJ2-7; a possible D gene is TRBD2 (6 bases). The CDR3 is 14 amino acids. With 1 base removed from V and 3 bases from J, the gap between germline ends came to 10 bases. Germline CDR1 reads SGHTA; CDR2 reads FQGNSA. The variable domain in full, completed from reference TRBV7-2 and TRBJ2-7, reads GAGVSQSPSNKVTEKGKDVELRCDPISGHTALYWYRQSLGQGLEFLIYFQGNSAPDKSGLPSDRFSAERTGGSVSTLTIQRTQQEDSAVYLCASSLDGGNYEQYFGPGTRLTVT.

The chain uses TRBV19 and TRBJ2-2; 9 positions match TRBD1. The J segment lost 3 bases and the V segment lost 0 bases, leaving 8 bases of the junction unmatched. The CDR3 extends over 18 amino acids. Germline assignment: CDR1 LNHDA and CDR2 SQIVND (reference sequence). Here the CDR3 DNA reads TGTGCCAGTAGTATAGATGGGACAGGGCTCCGATACACCGGGGAGCTGTTTTTT. This translates into CASSIDGTGLRYTGELFF.

V gene TRBV30 combines with J gene TRBJ2-3; D is perhaps TRBD2 (7 bases). V shed 5 bases and J shed 4 bases, with 16 bases lying between them. The CDR3 is 14 residues long. Germline V gives CDR1 GTSNPN, CDR2 SVGIG (reference sequence). Written as DNA, the CDR3 is TGTGCCTGGGAAGACAGAGGGGGGGCAGATACGCAGTATTTT. Translated: CAWEDRGGADTQYF.

The chain has TRBV5-1 and TRBJ1-5; D is ambiguous. Trimming took off 3 bases at V and 13 bases at J, with 5 bases between the two ends. CDR1 and CDR2 from the germline V gene are SGHRS and YFSETQ. The CDR3 extends over 9 amino acids. For the CDR3, the DNA is TGCGCCAGCAGCTGGCCGCAGCATTTT. Translation: CASSWPQHF. Using reference TRBV5-1 and TRBJ1-5 for the parts outside the CDR3, the full variable domain is KAGVTQTPRYLIKTRGQQVTLSCSPISGHRSVSWYQQTPGQGLQFLFEYFSETQRNKGNFPGRFSGRQFSNSRSEMNVSTLELGDSALYLCASSWPQHFGDGTRLSIL.

The rearrangement links TRBV3-1 (or the pseudogene TRBV3-2) to TRBJ2-5, with D perhaps matching TRBD2 (5 bases). The CDR3 is 13 amino acids. The germline V and J ends were trimmed by 3 bases and 1 base, with 6 bases remaining between them. The germline V gene encodes CDR1 LGHDT and CDR2 YNNKEL (reference sequence). Here the CDR3 reads CASSHRGQETQYF. The CDR3 coding sequence is TGTGCCAGCAGCCACCGGGGCCAAGAGACCCAGTACTTC.